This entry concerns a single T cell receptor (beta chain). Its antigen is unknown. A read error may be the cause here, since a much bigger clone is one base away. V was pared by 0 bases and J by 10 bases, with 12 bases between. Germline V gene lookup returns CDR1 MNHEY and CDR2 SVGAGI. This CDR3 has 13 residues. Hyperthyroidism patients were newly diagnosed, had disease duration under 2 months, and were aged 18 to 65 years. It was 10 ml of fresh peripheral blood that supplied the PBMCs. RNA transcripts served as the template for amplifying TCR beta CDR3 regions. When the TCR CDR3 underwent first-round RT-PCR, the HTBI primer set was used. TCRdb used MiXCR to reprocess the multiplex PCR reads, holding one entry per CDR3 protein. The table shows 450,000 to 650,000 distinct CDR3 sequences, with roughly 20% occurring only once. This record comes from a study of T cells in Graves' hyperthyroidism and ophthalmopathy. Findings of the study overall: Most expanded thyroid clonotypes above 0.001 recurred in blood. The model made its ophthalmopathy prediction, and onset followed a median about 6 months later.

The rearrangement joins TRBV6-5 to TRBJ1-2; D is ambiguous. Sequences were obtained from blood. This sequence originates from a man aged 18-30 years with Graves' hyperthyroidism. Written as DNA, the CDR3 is TGTGCCAGCAGTTACTCAGGGCCATCCCCCTACACCTTC. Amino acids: CASSYSGPSPYTF.